This TCR beta chain was captured by sequencing in a study of blood T cell repertoires in COVID-19. Study overall: COVID-19 samples collected from the United States, Italy and Spain covered acute and convalescent phases. From T cells, B-cell-depleted T cells, or PBMCs came the material, which was cDNA or gDNA.

Trimming left V 4 bases short and J 6 bases short, with 15 bases between. This CDR3 has 14 residues. The germline gives CDR1 LGHDT, CDR2 YNNKEL (reference sequence). Source study methods: Quantification of nucleated cells was approximated via reference gene primer amplification. TCRdb's copy holds only in-frame clones and misses some; the assay was immunoSEQ multiplex PCR. That table furnishes V, J and clone size, whereas the DNA furnished D and trimming. The table records more than 200,000 clones, approximately 86% of them present only once. The clonotype comes from a man aged 25-45 years with active or convalescent COVID-19. The chain recombines TRBV3-1 (or the pseudogene TRBV3-2) with TRBJ1-1; D might be TRBD1 (5 bases). Material: peripheral blood. As DNA, the CDR3 is TGTGCCAGCAGCCCGCAAGGGGCCAGCGCTGAAGCTTTCTTT. Translation gives CASSPQGASAEAFF.